These 20 T cell receptor beta chains were all obtained from the same sample, sequenced in a study of cytomegalovirus exposure and HLA in healthy donors. Use of 60 Vbeta and 13 Jbeta primers characterized the PCR. The assay was immunoSEQ multiplex PCR, and TCRdb's table has in-frame clones only and misses some. The table includes some 120,000 clones, 80% detected once. Sequenced material: PBMCs. These receptors were taken from a man aged 25-45 years in good health and CMV-seronegative.

The chain carries TRBV7-9 and TRBJ2-7, with TRBD2 matching over 8 bases. CDR3 size: 16 residues. The V and J ends lost 0 bases and 3 bases, in that order; junction bases with no gene match: 7. Per the germline V gene, CDR1 is SEHNR and CDR2 is FQNEAQ (reference sequence). CDR3 coding DNA: TGTGCCAGCAGCTTAGCGGTCGGGAGGGCCTACTACGAGCAGTACTTC. Its translation: CASSLAVGRAYYEQYF.

The chain couples TRBV21-1 to TRBJ2-3; the table's D call, TRBD2, has no DNA check behind it. TRBV21-1 is deemed a pseudogene. This CDR3 comprises 17 residues. CDR3 in amino acids: CASSKVGGRLGTDTQYF. The CDR3 DNA sequence: TGTGCCAGCAGCAAAGTAGGCGGGCGTCTAGGCACAGATACGCAGTATTTT.

The V call is TRBV27, the J call TRBJ2-7, with 7 bases aligning to TRBD1. With V trimmed by 5 bases and J by 3 bases, 10 bases remained unmatched. The CDR3 sequence is 15 residues long. Looked up from germline, CDR1 is MNHEY and CDR2 is SMNVEV (reference sequence). Here the CDR3 DNA reads TGTGCCAGCAGTATTTCCGGGACAGCTCACTACGAGCAGTACTTC. This encodes CASSISGTAHYEQYF.

This clone was recorded only once. The V call is TRBV2, the J call TRBJ2-3; D gene ambiguous. The length of the CDR3 is 12 residues. Trimming removed 5 bases from V and 0 bases from J, with 3 bases in between. Germline assignment: CDR1 SNHLY and CDR2 FYNNEI. The CDR3 sequence: CASSISTDTQYF. CDR3 DNA: TGTGCCAGCAGTATAAGCACAGATACGCAGTATTTT.

This clone was seen a single time. The rearrangement links TRBV9 to TRBJ1-4, with 9 bases matching TRBD1. Germline values: CDR1 SGDLS, CDR2 YYNGEE. The CDR3 consists of 15 residues. V lost 3 bases and J lost 7; bases outside the gene matches: 7. Here the CDR3 reads CASSGKGQGIEKLFF. CDR3 DNA: TGTGCCAGCAGCGGCAAAGGACAGGGGATTGAAAAACTGTTTTTT.

The chain uses TRBV6-5 and TRBJ2-1; D might be TRBD1 (6 bases). CDR3 size: 14 residues. With 2 bases removed from V and 4 bases from J, the gap between germline ends came to 9 bases. CDR1 is MNHEY, CDR2 SVGAGI, per germline. The CDR3 region has the DNA TGTGCCAGCAGTTACGGGACACAGTACAATGAGCAGTTCTTC. This codes for CASSYGTQYNEQFF.

The chain recombines TRBV5-1 with TRBJ2-1, with D maybe TRBD2 (6 bases). CDR1 and CDR2 from the germline V gene are SGHRS and YFSETQ. V shed 3 bases and J shed 2 bases, with 12 bases lying between them. The CDR3 has 15 amino acids. For the CDR3, the DNA is TGCGCCAGCAGCTACGGGGGTAGCCCCTACAATGAGCAGTTCTTC. It is translated as CASSYGGSPYNEQFF.

The chain has TRBV5-1 and TRBJ1-5; TRBD1 aligns across 10 bases. The V gene's germline CDR1 is SGHRS and CDR2 YFSETQ. V shed 3 bases and J 7 bases; nucleotides not matched to a gene: 4. CDR3 size: 14 residues. CDR3: CASSSGTGVQPQHF. CDR3 sequence (DNA): TGCGCCAGCAGCTCCGGGACAGGGGTACAGCCCCAGCATTTT.

J is TRBJ1-5 and V is TRBV5-8, with 8 bases fitting TRBD1. This CDR3 contains 17 residues. Germline assignment: CDR1 SGHTS and CDR2 YDEGEE. With 4 bases clipped from V and 0 bases from J, the junction kept 9 bases outside the gene matches. The CDR3 nucleotides are TGTGCCAGCAGCATTAGAACCGGGACAGGTAGCAATCAGCCCCAGCATTTT. The encoded protein is CASSIRTGTGSNQPQHF.

The rearrangement links TRBV11-2 to TRBJ1-3; no definite D call. Trimming left V 6 bases short and J 2 bases short, with 2 bases between. Germline lookup yields CDR1 SGHAT and CDR2 FQNNGV. The CDR3 is 11 amino acids. The CDR3 spells CASSTGNTIYF. The CDR3 DNA sequence: TGTGCCAGCAGTACTGGAAACACCATATATTTT.

The V call is TRBV18, the J call TRBJ2-5; maybe TRBD1 (6 bases). The better agreement between TRBJ2-7 and the DNA end casts doubt on the J call. The length of the CDR3 is 15 residues. Looked up from germline, CDR1 is KGHSH and CDR2 is LQKENI. In DNA form, the CDR3 reads TGTGCCAGCTCACCACCGGTAGGACAGATAAGCGAGCAGTACTTC. Its translation: CASSPPVGQISEQYF.

The V gene is TRBV2, the J gene TRBJ2-1; D not certain. Germline loops: CDR1 SNHLY, CDR2 FYNNEI. The CDR3 sequence is 13 residues long. V was shortened by 3 bases and J by 8 bases, with 11 bases between the two germline ends. The CDR3 loop is CASSDVRLDEQFF. CDR3 coding DNA: TGTGCCAGCAGTGACGTTCGTTTAGATGAGCAGTTCTTC.

The rearrangement links TRBV7-9 to TRBJ2-5, with a tentative D call TRBD1 (5 bases). CDR1 and CDR2 from the germline V gene are SEHNR and FQNEAQ (reference sequence). CDR3 length equals 16 residues. Trimming removed 5 bases at V and 2 bases at J, with 18 bases between. The DNA of the CDR3 is TGTGCCAGCAGCCCAGGGCGGATTCCCGTACAAGAGACCCAGTACTTC. This encodes CASSPGRIPVQETQYF.

In this sample, this clone turned up a few times. Other DNA sequences of this sample code for an identical CDR3. The chain combines TRBV5-1 with TRBJ1-4, with a weak D call TRBD1 (6 bases). Per the germline V gene, CDR1 is SGHRS and CDR2 is YFSETQ. CDR3 length: 14 amino acids. Trimming took off 3 bases at V and 0 bases at J, with 6 bases between the two ends. CDR3 in amino acids: CASSSGATNEKLFF. Here the CDR3 DNA reads TGCGCCAGCAGCTCAGGGGCAACTAATGAAAAACTGTTTTTT.

This chain links TRBV13 with TRBJ2-1, with 8 bases matching TRBD2. Germline V lookup: CDR1 PRHDT, CDR2 FYEKMQ (reference sequence). After removal of 3 bases from V and 8 bases from J, the junction contained 0 bases not matched to a gene. This CDR3 has 12 residues. In DNA form, the CDR3 reads TGTGCCAGCAGCTTGACTAGCGATGAGCAGTTCTTC. Translating it yields CASSLTSDEQFF.

V usage is TRBV30 and J usage is TRBJ2-1; possible D gene TRBD1, 5 bases. CDR3 length equals 11 residues. V lost 5 bases and J 10 bases, leaving 12 bases between the germline ends. The germline V gene has CDR1 GTSNPN and CDR2 SVGIG (reference sequence). In DNA form, the CDR3 reads TGTGCCTGGGCCACAGGTTGGGAGCAGTTCTTC. Its translation: CAWATGWEQFF.

The CDR3 region is CASGPGGPYEQYF. In DNA form, the CDR3 reads TGTGCCAGCGGCCCAGGGGGTCCCTACGAGCAGTACTTC. V is TRBV2 and J is TRBJ2-7, with 7 bases that match TRBD1. The V segment lost 8 bases and the J segment 2 bases; nucleotides outside the gene matches: 6. The CDR3 has 13 residues. From germline, CDR1 is SNHLY and CDR2 FYNNEI. The complete variable domain, with remaining parts taken from reference TRBV2 and TRBJ2-7, reads EPEVTQTPSHQVTQMGQEVILRCVPISNHLYFYWYRQILGQKVEFLVSFYNNEISEKSEIFDDQFSVERPDGSNFTLKIRSTKLEDSAMYFCASGPGGPYEQYFGPGTRLTVT.

The V call is TRBV16, the J call TRBJ1-5; D call uncertain. The V gene lost 2 bases and the J gene lost 5 bases, with 10 bases spanning the gap. CDR1 and CDR2 (germline): KGHSY, FQNENV. The length of the CDR3 is 14 residues. CDR3 amino acids: CASSQGSPDQPQHF. In nucleotides, the CDR3 is TGTGCCAGCAGCCAAGGTTCCCCGGATCAGCCCCAGCATTTT.

This clone occurred once. V and J are TRBV5-1 and TRBJ1-1, with D maybe TRBD1 (6 bases). Germline V lookup: CDR1 SGHRS, CDR2 YFSETQ. CDR3 length: 15 amino acids. V gave up 2 bases and J gave up 4 bases, with 15 bases separating them. DNA of the CDR3: TGCGCCAGCAGCTTCTGGGGGCGCGGGAGCACTGAAGCTTTCTTT. Translated: CASSFWGRGSTEAFF.

J is TRBJ2-3 and V is TRBV7-2, with 7 bases lining up with TRBD2. The CDR3 has 14 amino acids. V dropped 6 bases and J dropped 1; count of bases not matched to a gene: 4. CDR1 is SGHTA, CDR2 FQGNSA, per germline. CDR3 loop: CASRRTSGTDTQYF. CDR3 DNA sequence: TGTGCCAGCAGGCGTACTAGCGGCACAGATACGCAGTATTTT.